Sequencing of this TCR beta chain was carried out in a study of blood T cell repertoires in COVID-19. Germline CDR1 and CDR2: KGHSH and LQKENI. Trimming pared 3 bases from V and 0 bases from J, leaving 14 bases between. The CDR3 sequence is 16 residues long. Authors' methods: How many nucleated cells were present was estimated from reference gene primer amplification. TCRdb's table, derived via immunoSEQ multiplex PCR, lists solely in-frame clones and lacks some. The V and J calls and clone size were taken over from that table, and D and trimming were inferred from the DNA. The table lists under 150,000 clones, about 80% of them singletons.

Specimen: peripheral blood. The rearrangement joins TRBV18 to TRBJ1-1; D perhaps matches TRBD1 (5 bases). This sequence originates from a human donor in a cohort sampled during active COVID-19. CDR3 bases: TGTGCCAGCTCACCTCGACAGCCAAACATGAACACTGAAGCTTTCTTT. Translating it yields CASSPRQPNMNTEAFF. The full variable domain, rest sourced from reference TRBV18 and TRBJ1-1, is NAGVMQNPRHLVRRRGQEARLRCSPMKGHSHVYWYRQLPEEGLKFMVYLQKENIIDESGMPKERFSAEFPKEGPSILRIQQVVRGDSAAYFCASSPRQPNMNTEAFFGQGTRLTVV.